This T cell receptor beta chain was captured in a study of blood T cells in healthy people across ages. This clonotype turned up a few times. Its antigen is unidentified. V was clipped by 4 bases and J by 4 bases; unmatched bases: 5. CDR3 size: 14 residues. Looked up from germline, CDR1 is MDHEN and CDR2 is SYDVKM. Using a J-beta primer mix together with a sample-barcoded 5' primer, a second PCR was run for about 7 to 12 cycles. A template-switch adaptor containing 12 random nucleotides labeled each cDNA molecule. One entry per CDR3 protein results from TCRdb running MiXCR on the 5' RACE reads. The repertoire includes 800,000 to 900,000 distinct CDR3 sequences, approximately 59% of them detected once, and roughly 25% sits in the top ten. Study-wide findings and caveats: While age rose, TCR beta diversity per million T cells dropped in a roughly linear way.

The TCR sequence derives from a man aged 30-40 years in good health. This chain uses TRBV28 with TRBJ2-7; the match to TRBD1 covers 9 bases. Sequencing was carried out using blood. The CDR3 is CASSSAGTGYEQYF. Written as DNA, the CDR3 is TGTGCCAGCAGTTCAGCAGGGACAGGGTACGAGCAGTACTTC.